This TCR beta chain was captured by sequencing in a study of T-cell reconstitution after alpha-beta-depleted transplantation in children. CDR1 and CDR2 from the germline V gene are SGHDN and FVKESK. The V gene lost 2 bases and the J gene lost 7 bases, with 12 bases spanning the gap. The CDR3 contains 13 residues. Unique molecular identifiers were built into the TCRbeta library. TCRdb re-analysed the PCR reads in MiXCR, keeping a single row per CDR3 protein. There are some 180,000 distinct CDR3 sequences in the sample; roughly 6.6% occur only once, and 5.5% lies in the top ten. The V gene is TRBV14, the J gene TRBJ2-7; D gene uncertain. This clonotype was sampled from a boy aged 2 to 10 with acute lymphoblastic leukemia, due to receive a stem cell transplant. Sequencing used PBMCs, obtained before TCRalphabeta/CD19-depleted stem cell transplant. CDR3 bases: TGTGCCAGCAGCCAAATCCCAGGCTGGGAGCAGTACTTC. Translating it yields CASSQIPGWEQYF.